These 11 T cell receptor beta chains were sequenced from one sample in a study of blood T cells in healthy people across ages. Through a sample-barcoded 5' primer and a J-beta primer mix, a second PCR was run for roughly 7 to 12 cycles. TCRdb passed the 5' RACE reads through MiXCR, listing each CDR3 protein once. Of 1.5 million to 2 million distinct CDR3 sequences listed, 49% were seen once; the top ten hold approximately 2.1%. The specimen was blood. These receptors were collected from a woman in her forties in good health.

This sequence joins TRBV18 and TRBJ2-3, with D hard to call. The CDR3 extends over 14 amino acids. Trimming removed 6 bases at V and 1 base at J, with 11 bases between. Per germline, CDR1 KGHSH and CDR2 LQKENI. This chain's CDR3 is CASSNVSRTDTQYF. DNA for the CDR3: TGTGCCAGCTCCAACGTGTCTCGCACAGATACGCAGTATTTT.

This clonotype turned up a few times. V gene TRBV7-3 combines with J gene TRBJ2-4; D possibly corresponds to TRBD1 (8 bases). The V end lost 2 bases, the J end lost 10 bases, and 12 bases lay between the germline ends. Germline V gene lookup returns CDR1 SGHTA and CDR2 FQGTGA. The CDR3 contains 13 residues. As DNA, the CDR3 is TGTGCCAGCAGCTTACAACAGGGGGGGATTCAGTACTTC. Amino acids: CASSLQQGGIQYF.

The J gene is TRBJ2-1, the V gene TRBV7-2; possibly TRBD1 or TRBD2 for D (6 bases each). Germline V gene data show CDR1 as SGHTA and CDR2 as FQGNSA. V gave up 8 bases and J gave up 0 bases, with 14 bases separating them. The CDR3 runs 15 residues. CDR3 DNA: TGTGCCAGCGGTGAGGGGGGACCCTCCTACAATGAGCAGTTCTTC. This codes for CASGEGGPSYNEQFF.

The J gene is TRBJ1-5, the V gene TRBV4-3; D perhaps matches TRBD1 (6 bases). Germline CDR1 LGHNA, CDR2 YSLEER. The CDR3 loop spans 17 amino acids. Trimming stripped 0 bases from V and 5 bases from J, with 17 bases between. This CDR3 reads CASSQETGTSSDQPQHF. As DNA, the CDR3 is TGCGCCAGCAGCCAAGAAACAGGGACCAGCTCTGATCAGCCCCAGCATTTT.

V is TRBV19 and J is TRBJ2-1, with 7 bases fitting TRBD1. The ends lost 1 base at V and 10 bases at J; junction bases unmatched: 4. The CDR3 extends over 13 amino acids. CDR1 is LNHDA and CDR2 is SQIVND in the germline V gene (reference sequence). The CDR3 sequence: CASSIVQDREQFF. Written as DNA, the CDR3 is TGTGCCAGTAGTATAGTTCAGGACAGGGAGCAGTTCTTC.

The sample holds a few counts of this clonotype. This chain joins TRBV6-5 and TRBJ1-5; TRBD1 might be the D (5 bases). Trimming pared 0 bases from V and 2 bases from J, leaving 5 bases between. The V gene's germline CDR1 is MNHEY and CDR2 SVGAGI. The CDR3 is 14 amino acids. The CDR3 DNA reads as TGTGCCAGCAGTTACTCACAGGGCAATCAGCCCCAGCATTTT. Its protein product is CASSYSQGNQPQHF.

The chain is built from TRBV5-6 and TRBJ2-4; D is unclear. The DNA matches TRBJ2-5 better at its end, which makes the J call doubtful. The CDR3 loop spans 12 amino acids. Per germline, CDR1 SGHDT and CDR2 YYEEEE. CDR3 DNA sequence: TGTGCCAGCGCAATGGTTGGAGAGACCCAGTACTTC. Protein sequence: CASAMVGETQYF.

V is TRBV14 and J is TRBJ1-2; TRBD1 matches at 7 bases. The CDR3 has 14 amino acids. V dropped 6 bases and J dropped 8; count of bases not matched to a gene: 12. Germline V gene data show CDR1 as SGHDN and CDR2 as FVKESK. The CDR3 loop reads CASSRQSTGAGYTF. The CDR3 bases are TGTGCCAGCAGTCGCCAATCAACAGGGGCCGGCTACACCTTC.

This clonotype was seen more than once but under ten times. The genes are TRBV4-2 and TRBJ2-3, with 8 bases matching TRBD2. In germline, CDR1 is LGHNA, CDR2 YNFKEQ. Unmatched junction bases numbered 15, after V lost 4 bases and J lost 0 bases. The CDR3 runs to 19 residues. The CDR3 DNA follows: TGTGCCAGCAGCCTCCTTAACGCGGCGGGGGGACATAGCACAGATACGCAGTATTTT. Translated, it gives CASSLLNAAGGHSTDTQYF.

This clonotype was seen only a few times. The chain joins TRBV6-5 to TRBJ1-1, with TRBD1 identical over 7 bases. Germline V CDR1 and CDR2: MNHEY, SVGAGI. J lost 0 bases, V lost 9 bases, and 4 bases had no gene match. The CDR3 sequence is 13 residues long. The DNA of the CDR3 is TGTGCCAGTACAGGGGCCATGAACACTGAAGCTTTCTTT. Protein sequence: CASTGAMNTEAFF.

This chain connects TRBV6-1 to TRBJ2-3; TRBD1 might be the D (6 bases). Germline V gene data show CDR1 as MNHNS and CDR2 as SASEGT. This CDR3 region has 15 residues. V gave up 6 bases and J gave up 4 bases, with 17 bases separating them. In DNA form, the CDR3 reads TGTGCCAGCAGCCGAGAAACAGGGTTTGCAGATACGCAGTATTTT. Amino acid sequence: CASSRETGFADTQYF.